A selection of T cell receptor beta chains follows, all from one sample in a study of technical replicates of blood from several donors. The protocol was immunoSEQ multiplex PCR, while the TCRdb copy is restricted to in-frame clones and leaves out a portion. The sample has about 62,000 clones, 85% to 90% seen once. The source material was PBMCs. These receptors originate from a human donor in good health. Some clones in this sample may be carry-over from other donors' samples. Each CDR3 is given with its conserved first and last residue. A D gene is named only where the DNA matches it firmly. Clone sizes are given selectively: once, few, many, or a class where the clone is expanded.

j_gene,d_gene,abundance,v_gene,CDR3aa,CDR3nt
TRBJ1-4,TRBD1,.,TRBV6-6,CASSYDSQGGEKLFF,TGTGCCAGCAGTTACGATAGCCAGGGGGGCGAAAAACTGTTTTTT
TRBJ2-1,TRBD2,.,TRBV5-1,CASSLLSGRALEFF,TGCGCCAGCAGCTTGTTGAGCGGGAGGGCCTTAGAGTTCTTC
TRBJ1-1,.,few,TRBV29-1,CSVEGVGGETEAFF,TGCAGCGTTGAAGGAGTGGGGGGAGAGACTGAAGCTTTCTTT
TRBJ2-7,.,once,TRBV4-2,CASSHREGALIYEQYF,TGTGCCAGCAGCCACAGAGAGGGCGCCCTTATCTACGAGCAGTACTTC
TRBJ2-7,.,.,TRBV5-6,CASSLGQSYEQYF,TGTGCCAGCAGCTTGGGACAGTCCTACGAGCAGTACTTC
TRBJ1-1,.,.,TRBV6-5,CASRKQVNTEAFF,TGTGCCAGCAGAAAACAGGTGAACACTGAAGCTTTCTTT
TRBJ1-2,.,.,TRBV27,CASSSGTFGYGYTF,TGTGCCAGCAGTTCTGGGACTTTTGGCTATGGCTACACCTTC
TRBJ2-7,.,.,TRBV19,CASSPTPRGTYEQYF,TGTGCCAGTAGCCCAACCCCTCGGGGGACCTACGAGCAGTACTTC
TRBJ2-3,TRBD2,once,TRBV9,CASSVAGGLSDTQYF,TGTGCCAGCAGCGTAGCGGGAGGGCTCTCAGATACGCAGTATTTT
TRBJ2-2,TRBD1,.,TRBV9,CASSVEGAGTGELFF,TGTGCCAGCAGCGTAGAGGGGGCTGGGACCGGGGAGCTGTTTTTT
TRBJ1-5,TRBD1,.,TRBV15,CATSNYRGPTSAQHF,TGTGCCACCAGCAATTACAGGGGGCCGACATCGGCCCAGCATTTT